Detailed here is one TCR beta chain. Its antigen is undetermined. Some clones are missing from TCRdb's copy, which holds only in-frame ones; the method was immunoSEQ multiplex PCR. Found here are about 93,000 clones, approximately 86% of them singletons; the top ten hold roughly 6%. The data were taken from a study of T cell responses to AZD1222 COVID-19 vaccine. Across the study: Pooled in the analysis were second doses at about 4 or about 12 weeks. Study-level findings and limits: The peak T cell response came first, and repertoires were sampled only after it. Spike-spanning, vaccine-associated CD4 TCRs were dominant at 160-218 and 743-854.

This material consisted of peripheral blood, taken on day 0 of AZD1222 vaccination. The source is an adult in good health.

The CDR3 nucleotides are TGTGCCAGCAGCAGGAGACAGGGAGACACAGATACGCAGTATTTT. Protein product: CASSRRQGDTDTQYF. The chain combines TRBV7-9 with TRBJ2-3, with 7 bases lining up with TRBD1. V lost 5 bases to trimming and J lost 2 bases; unmatched junction nucleotides: 7. The germline gives CDR1 SEHNR, CDR2 FQNEAQ (reference sequence). The CDR3 spans 15 residues.